This T cell receptor (beta chain) was observed in a study of OX40 agonist ivuxolimab in advanced cancers. Measured with immunoSEQ multiplex PCR; TCRdb has only the in-frame clones, and not every one. The repertoire holds roughly 72,000 clones, with roughly 89% as singletons. Per the germline V gene, CDR1 is SGDLS and CDR2 is YYNGEE. CDR3 length equals 13 residues. Deletions cut 0 bases from V and 9 bases from J, with 10 bases between. The receptor comes from an adult with an advanced solid tumor such as melanoma, head and neck, liver or kidney cancer. Sequenced material: CD4+ or CD8+ T cells sorted from blood, taken in a trial of the OX40 agonist ivuxolimab. The chain combines TRBV9 with TRBJ2-1, with a possible D match to TRBD2 (5 bases). The DNA of the CDR3 is TGTGCCAGCAGCGTAGCTCCCGAGGGTGAGCAGTTCTTC. The encoded protein is CASSVAPEGEQFF.